These 10 T cell receptor beta chains were all obtained from the same sample, sequenced in a study of blood T cell repertoires in COVID-19. Method: immunoSEQ multiplex PCR; TCRdb's copy keeps in-frame clones and lacks some. Of 350,000 to 400,000 clones in the sample, approximately 90% were seen once. Sequencing used PBMCs or T cells enriched from blood (not recorded which). The receptors here all came from a woman between 35 and 50 years old who had been exposed to COVID-19.

The chain recombines TRBV5-1 with TRBJ1-1; the match to TRBD1 covers 8 bases. Germline trimming cut 4 bases from V and 7 bases from J; bases unmatched to any gene: 3. The germline gives CDR1 SGHRS, CDR2 YFSETQ. This CDR3 spans 12 amino acids. The CDR3 protein is CASSVGQGEAFF. In DNA, the CDR3 is TGCGCCAGCAGCGTAGGACAGGGTGAAGCTTTCTTT.

This chain links TRBV5-6 with TRBJ1-2; D remains ambiguous. Trimming stripped 1 base from V and 8 bases from J, with 12 bases between. Germline V gives CDR1 SGHDT, CDR2 YYEEEE. The CDR3 contains 13 residues. The CDR3 here is CASSLSAGRGYTF. For the CDR3, the DNA is TGTGCCAGCAGCTTGTCGGCAGGTCGGGGCTACACCTTC.

This chain uses TRBV9 with TRBJ2-1; 12 bases are shared with TRBD1. The V and J ends lost 4 bases and 6 bases, in that order; junction bases with no gene match: 20. This CDR3 contains 20 residues. Germline V gene data show CDR1 as SGDLS and CDR2 as YYNGEE. This CDR3 reads CASSPPPGTGGWWRGNEQFF. CDR3 nucleotides: TGTGCCAGCAGCCCCCCTCCCGGGACAGGGGGCTGGTGGAGGGGCAATGAGCAGTTCTTC.

The rearrangement joins TRBV19 to TRBJ2-3; D is unresolved. V lost 5 bases, J lost 5 bases, and 14 bases lay in between. The CDR3 totals 14 residues. Germline loops: CDR1 LNHDA, CDR2 SQIVND (reference sequence). CDR3 protein: CASSSPFSRDTQYF. The CDR3 DNA sequence: TGTGCCAGTAGTTCCCCCTTTTCGAGAGATACGCAGTATTTT.

This chain uses TRBV7-8 with TRBJ2-7; D unclear. Germline CDR1 SGHVS, CDR2 FQNEAQ. The V and J ends lost 1 base and 0 bases respectively, with 7 bases between them. This CDR3 is built from 14 residues. This CDR3 is CASSLGRSSYEQYF. The CDR3 nucleotides read TGTGCCAGCAGCTTAGGGCGGAGCTCCTACGAGCAGTACTTC.

The CDR3 DNA sequence: TGTGCCAGCAGTGAACTAGCGGGAGGGCCAGGAAACATTCAGTACTTC. Translating gives CASSELAGGPGNIQYF. The rearrangement uses TRBV6-1 and TRBJ2-4, with 12 bases identical to TRBD2. V lost 2 bases, J lost 6 bases, and 5 bases stayed unmatched. The germline gives CDR1 MNHNS, CDR2 SASEGT. The CDR3 loop spans 16 amino acids.

The rearrangement links TRBV7-9 to TRBJ1-1; TRBD1 might be the D (6 bases). This CDR3 contains 12 residues. Germline V gives CDR1 SEHNR, CDR2 FQNEAQ (reference sequence). V lost 5 bases to trimming and J lost 7 bases, with 11 bases between them. CDR3 region: CASSQRTDEAFF. The CDR3 DNA reads as TGTGCCAGCAGCCAACGGACAGATGAAGCTTTCTTT.

This clone was seen only a few times. The chain links TRBV9 to TRBJ2-2; TRBD2 aligns across 11 bases. Germline values: CDR1 SGDLS, CDR2 YYNGEE. This CDR3 comprises 15 residues. The ends lost 4 bases at V and 6 bases at J; junction bases unmatched: 5. The chain's CDR3 is CASSKTSGMSGELFF. CDR3 DNA sequence: TGTGCCAGCAGCAAGACTAGCGGGATGTCCGGGGAGCTGTTTTTT.

The chain is built from TRBV5-1 and TRBJ2-5; 9 nucleotides align to TRBD1. Germline CDR1 reads SGHRS; CDR2 reads YFSETQ. The trim removed 0 bases at V and 5 bases at J, leaving 2 bases unmatched. This CDR3 spans 14 amino acids. The CDR3 loop is CASSLDRGPETQYF. The CDR3 DNA reads as TGCGCCAGCAGCTTGGACAGGGGGCCCGAGACCCAGTACTTC.

The chain links TRBV11-2 to TRBJ1-1, with D possibly matching TRBD1 (5 bases). Trimming cost V 6 bases and J 4 bases, with 18 bases left between them. Per germline, CDR1 SGHAT and CDR2 FQNNGV. This CDR3 has 15 residues. The CDR3 DNA follows: TGTGCCAGCAGGGCGGCAGGGCTTACGGGCACTGAAGCTTTCTTT. Its protein product is CASRAAGLTGTEAFF.